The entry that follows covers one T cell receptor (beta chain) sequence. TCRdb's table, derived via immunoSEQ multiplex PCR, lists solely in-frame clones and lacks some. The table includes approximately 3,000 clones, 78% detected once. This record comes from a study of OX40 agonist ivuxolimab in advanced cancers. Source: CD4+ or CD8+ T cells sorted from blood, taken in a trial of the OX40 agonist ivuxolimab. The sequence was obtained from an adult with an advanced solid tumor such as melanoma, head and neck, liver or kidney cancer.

The CDR3 is CASSLHRGPSYEQYF. The CDR3 coding sequence is TGTGCCAGCAGCCTTCACAGGGGCCCCTCCTACGAGCAGTACTTC. The V call is TRBV7-8, the J call TRBJ2-7, with 7 positions matching TRBD1. CDR3 size: 15 residues. Germline lookup yields CDR1 SGHVS and CDR2 FQNEAQ. With 5 bases clipped from V and 0 bases from J, the junction kept 7 bases outside the gene matches.